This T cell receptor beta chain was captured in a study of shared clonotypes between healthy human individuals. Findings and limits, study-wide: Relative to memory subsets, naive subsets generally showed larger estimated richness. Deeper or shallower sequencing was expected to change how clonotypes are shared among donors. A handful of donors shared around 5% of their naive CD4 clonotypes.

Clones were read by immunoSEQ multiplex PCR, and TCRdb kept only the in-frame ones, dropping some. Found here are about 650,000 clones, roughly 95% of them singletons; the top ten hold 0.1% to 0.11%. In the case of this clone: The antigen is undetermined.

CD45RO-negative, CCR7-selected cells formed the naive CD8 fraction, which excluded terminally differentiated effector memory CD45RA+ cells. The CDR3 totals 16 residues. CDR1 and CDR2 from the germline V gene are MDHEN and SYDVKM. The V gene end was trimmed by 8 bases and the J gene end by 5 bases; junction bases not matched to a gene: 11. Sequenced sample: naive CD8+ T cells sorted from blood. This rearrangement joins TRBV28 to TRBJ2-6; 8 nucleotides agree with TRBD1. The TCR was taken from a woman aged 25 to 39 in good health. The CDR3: CASGYQGAWRANVLTF. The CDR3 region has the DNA TGTGCCAGCGGGTACCAGGGGGCCTGGCGGGCCAACGTCCTGACTTTC.